This TCR beta chain was recorded in a study of blood T cells in healthy people across ages (dated by TCRdb to about 2015). Notes on the research overall: In model experiments, template switching captured about one uniquely barcoded TCR beta cDNA molecule for every two T cells. For two donors (one aged 18 to 29 and one aged 80 or older), the study analyzed two additional independent replicas of 1 million unique cDNA reads from the same blood draw. Donors were grouped into four age groups: young (average roughly 17 years), middle-aged (39), aged (around 56) and long-lived (just over 80). Using deep sequencing normalized with unique cDNA molecular identifiers, the study measured how TCR beta repertoire diversity changes with age. Donors of different ages were randomly distributed across sequencing lanes to avoid experimental bias.

The paper's findings and limits, for the study overall: Because donor CMV infection status was unknown, age-related changes in expanded clonotypes were potentially confounded. Conclusive comparison of naive and antigen-experienced compartments was prevented by the profiling of bulk unsorted PBMCs. Observed TCR beta diversity correlated strongly with the percentage of naive T cells measured by flow cytometry. Estimates of total diversity from one million sequenced T cells were regarded as lower bounds and underestimates. As age increased, observed TCR beta diversity per million T cells dropped in a roughly linear way, and a significant reduction was already evident by age 40. Compared with the aged group, the long-lived group had more naive CD4+ T cells, fewer expanded clones and increased TCR diversity, suggesting age selection.

Between the V and J ends, shortened by 0 bases and 3 bases respectively, the junction contains 18 bases. Per the germline V gene, SGDLS is the CDR1 and YYNGEE is the CDR2. The CDR3 starts with the cysteine, ends with the phenylalanine, and has 17 residues. The read is trimmed to its CDR3 DNA, 51 bases read in frame from base 1. Library preparation was by 5' RACE. The sequencing machine was an Illumina HiSeq 2500. A second PCR of roughly 6 to 11 cycles was run with a J-beta primer mix and a sample-barcoded 5' primer. A unique molecular identifier was introduced onto each TCR beta cDNA molecule by a template-switch 5' adaptor carrying 12 random nucleotides. Each sample yielded at least 3 million CDR3-containing paired-end reads. All of the RNA was converted into first-strand cDNA using the Mint cDNA synthesis kit, with a TRBC-specific oligonucleotide serving as the primer. Following uracil-DNA glycosylase treatment, all cDNA underwent a first 18-cycle PCR with the universal primers M1SS and BC2_uni_R. The authors' analysis ran thus. For normalization, 1 million high-quality reads were randomly selected from each sample, with every read carrying a distinct molecular identifier. Instead of being binned into consensus sequences, reads with shared molecular identifiers were discarded. MiTCR, set to a Q25 quality threshold and the strictest error-elimination algorithm, was used for CDR3 identification, clonotype clustering and error correction. A nonparametric unseen species model with Euler transformation was used to estimate a lower bound on total TCR beta diversity. TCRdb handled the public reads itself, with Q25 trimming in fastp and clone calling in MiXCR, and kept productive beta chains. Rows matching on CDR3 protein sequence are summarized as one entry with the most common DNA and genes. The V and J calls were determined by TCRdb, not by the authors. The sample table shows about 1.8 million distinct CDR3 sequences, and around 50% are seen once. The biggest ten clones account for 2.1% of the sample.

Donors were a few dozen systemically healthy Caucasian individuals from Russia aged about 6 to 100 years. Ten milliliters of peripheral blood were collected from each donor into EDTA-treated Vacutainer tubes. PBMCs were isolated by Ficoll-Paque density-gradient centrifugation, with at least 7 million obtained per sample. Trizol reagent was used to extract total RNA from PBMCs, with at least 5.5 micrograms per sample. Naive CD45RAhigh/CD27high T cell percentages were measured by flow cytometry on a PBMC aliquot from every donor. About this clonotype: The specificity of this receptor is unknown. No qualities accompany the bases; no much larger clone lies one base away.

Sequencing was carried out using blood. The rearrangement combines TRBV9 with TRBJ2-5; the D gene is perhaps TRBD1 or TRBD2, each of them matching over 5 bases. The TCR sequence derives from a woman aged 40-49 years in good health. The CDR3 protein: CASSVDLSGTLKETQYF. The DNA reads TGTGCCAGCAGCGTAGACCTATCCGGGACCCTGAAAGAGACCCAGTACTTC.